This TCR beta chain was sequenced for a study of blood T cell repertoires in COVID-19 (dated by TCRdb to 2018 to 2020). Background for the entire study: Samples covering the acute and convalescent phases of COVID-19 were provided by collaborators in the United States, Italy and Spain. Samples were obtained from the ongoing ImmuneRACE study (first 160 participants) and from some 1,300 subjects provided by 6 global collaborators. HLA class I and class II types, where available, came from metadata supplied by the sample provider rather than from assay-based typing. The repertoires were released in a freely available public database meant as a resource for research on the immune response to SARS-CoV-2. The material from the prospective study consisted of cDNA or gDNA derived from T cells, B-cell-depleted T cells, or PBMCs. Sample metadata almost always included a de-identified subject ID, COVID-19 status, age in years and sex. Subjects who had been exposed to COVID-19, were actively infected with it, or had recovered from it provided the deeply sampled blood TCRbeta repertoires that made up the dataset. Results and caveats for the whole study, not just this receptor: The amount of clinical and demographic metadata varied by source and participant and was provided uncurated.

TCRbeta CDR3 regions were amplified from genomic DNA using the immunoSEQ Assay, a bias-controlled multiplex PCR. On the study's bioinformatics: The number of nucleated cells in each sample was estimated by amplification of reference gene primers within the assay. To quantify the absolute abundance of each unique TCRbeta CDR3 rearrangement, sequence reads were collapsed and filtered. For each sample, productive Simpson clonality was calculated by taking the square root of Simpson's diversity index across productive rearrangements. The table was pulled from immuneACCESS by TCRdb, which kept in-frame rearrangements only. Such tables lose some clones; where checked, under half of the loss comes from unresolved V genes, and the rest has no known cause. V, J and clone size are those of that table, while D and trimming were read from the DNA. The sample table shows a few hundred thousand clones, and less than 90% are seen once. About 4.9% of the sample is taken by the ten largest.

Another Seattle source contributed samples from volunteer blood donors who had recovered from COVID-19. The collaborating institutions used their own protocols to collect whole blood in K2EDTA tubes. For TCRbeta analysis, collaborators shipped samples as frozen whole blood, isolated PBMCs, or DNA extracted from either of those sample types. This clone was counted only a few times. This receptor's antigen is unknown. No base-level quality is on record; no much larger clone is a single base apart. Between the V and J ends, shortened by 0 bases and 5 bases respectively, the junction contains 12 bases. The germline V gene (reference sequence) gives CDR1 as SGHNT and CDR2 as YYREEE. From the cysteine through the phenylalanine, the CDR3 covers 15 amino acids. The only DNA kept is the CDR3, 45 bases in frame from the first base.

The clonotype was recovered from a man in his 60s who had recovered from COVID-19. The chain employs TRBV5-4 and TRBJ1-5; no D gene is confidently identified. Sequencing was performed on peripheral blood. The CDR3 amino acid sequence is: CASSLAGVGDQPQHF. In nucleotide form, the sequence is TGTGCCAGCAGCTTGGCCGGCGTCGGGGATCAGCCCCAGCATTTT. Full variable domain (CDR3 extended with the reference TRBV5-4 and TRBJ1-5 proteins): ETGVTQSPTHLIKTRGQQVTLRCSSQSGHNTVSWYQQALGQGPQFIFQYYREEENGRGNFPPRFSGLQFPNYSSELNVNALELDDSALYLCASSLAGVGDQPQHFGDGTRLSIL.